This T cell receptor beta chain was captured in a study of cytomegalovirus exposure and HLA in healthy donors listed by TCRdb under 2017. Regarding the research as a whole: The 700 or so repertoires of the first cohort and the roughly 110 validation repertoires were produced on the same platform, according to a later analysis. The study aimed to test whether signatures of past pathogen exposure could be identified by cataloging public T cell receptors. Along with the approximately 620-subject first cohort, a separate validation cohort of over a hundred different subjects was used. To predict cytomegalovirus infection status, the study brought together high-throughput TCR immunosequencing, statistical association of individual TCRs with disease status, and machine learning. Broad study findings and their caveats: A total of some 180 TCR beta chains were listed by the study as associated with cytomegalovirus. In vitro tests confirmed that a few of the cytomegalovirus-associated TCR beta chains recognize cytomegalovirus antigens. The classifier was reported to diagnose cytomegalovirus status with high specificity and sensitivity in both the original and validation cohorts. The authors suggested that the approach could potentially be extended to other disease states and immunological phenotypes. The validation cohort had no HLA typing available for a later analysis, so co-occurrence within that cohort was assessed over all 110 or so repertoires. A later analysis found that TCRs clustered in the first cohort also tended to co-occur in the 120 validation repertoires, with more than 90% of cluster scores above 0. Most TCR sequences were seen in very few donors, while some public TCRs were found in many individuals.

The CDR3 has 18 amino acids, counting the end cysteine and phenylalanine. Only the CDR3 region is kept as DNA, spanning 54 bases read in frame from base 1. Reading the germline V gene (reference sequence) gives CDR1 MNHEY and CDR2 SMNVEV. V and J are truncated by 6 bases and 5 bases respectively, leaving an intervening sequence of 26 bases. Concerning this clone: The clone's antigen remains unknown. No base qualities exist here, and no much larger clone lies one base off it.

The donors belonged to the validation cohort of about 120 subjects, which was separate from the 666-subject first cohort. Library preparation employed the immunoSEQ multiplex PCR assay. Under the source paper's analysis protocol: A statistical classification framework was built for diagnosing cytomegalovirus status from the catalog of TCR beta chain sequences. Held by TCRdb, this immuneACCESS table contains in-frame sequences only and omits some clones. Under half of the omission traces to an unresolved V gene where checked; the cause of the rest is unknown. V and J calls and clone size are given by that table; D and trimming were obtained from the DNA. This sample gives roughly 47,000 clones in total; roughly 93% of them show up just once. The ten biggest clones cover over 2% of the sample.

The sequence derives from a woman aged 18-29 years in good health and CMV-seronegative. The sequence joins TRBV27 to TRBJ2-1, with a tentative D gene TRBD2 over 6 matching bases. Sequencing was performed on PBMCs. The CDR3 has the sequence CASRPAASHLGGDNEQFF. The nucleotide sequence reads TGTGCCAGCAGGCCGGCCGCCTCTCACCTCGGGGGAGACAATGAGCAGTTCTTC.